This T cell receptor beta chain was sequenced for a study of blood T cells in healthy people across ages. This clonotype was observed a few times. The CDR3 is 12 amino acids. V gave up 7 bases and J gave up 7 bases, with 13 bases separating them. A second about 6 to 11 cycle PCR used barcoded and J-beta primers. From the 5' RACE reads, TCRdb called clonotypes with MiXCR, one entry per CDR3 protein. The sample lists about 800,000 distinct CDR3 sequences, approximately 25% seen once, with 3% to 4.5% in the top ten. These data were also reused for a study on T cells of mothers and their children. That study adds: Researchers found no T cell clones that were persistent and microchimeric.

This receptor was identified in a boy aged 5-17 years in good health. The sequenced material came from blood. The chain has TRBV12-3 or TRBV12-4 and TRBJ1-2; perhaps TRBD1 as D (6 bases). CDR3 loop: CASIQGSSGYTF. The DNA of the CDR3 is TGTGCCAGCATCCAGGGGTCCAGTGGCTACACCTTC.